This TCR beta chain was captured in a study of blood T cell repertoires in COVID-19. Study details: Some COVID-19 samples were acute and others convalescent; all came from the United States, Italy and Spain. Nucleic acid was either cDNA or gDNA, and it came from T cells, B-cell-depleted T cells, or PBMCs.

CDR3 length: 14 residues. V trimming: 6 bases; J trimming: 4 bases; junction bases outside the gene matches: 5. The germline gives CDR1 ENHRY, CDR2 SYGVKD. Original data processing: The assay estimated nucleated cells by amplifying reference gene primers. Measured with immunoSEQ multiplex PCR; TCRdb has only the in-frame clones, and not every one. V and J calls and clone size come straight from that table; D and trimming were deduced from the DNA. The sample includes hundreds of thousands of clones, 82% of them seen just once. Sample: peripheral blood. J is TRBJ2-7 and V is TRBV10-3; TRBD1 matches 11 bases. This receptor was obtained from a woman aged 80 or over with acute or convalescent COVID-19. CDR3 in DNA: TGTGCCATCAGAGGGACAGGGGGGAGTTACGAGCAGTACTTC. Encoded protein: CAIRGTGGSYEQYF.